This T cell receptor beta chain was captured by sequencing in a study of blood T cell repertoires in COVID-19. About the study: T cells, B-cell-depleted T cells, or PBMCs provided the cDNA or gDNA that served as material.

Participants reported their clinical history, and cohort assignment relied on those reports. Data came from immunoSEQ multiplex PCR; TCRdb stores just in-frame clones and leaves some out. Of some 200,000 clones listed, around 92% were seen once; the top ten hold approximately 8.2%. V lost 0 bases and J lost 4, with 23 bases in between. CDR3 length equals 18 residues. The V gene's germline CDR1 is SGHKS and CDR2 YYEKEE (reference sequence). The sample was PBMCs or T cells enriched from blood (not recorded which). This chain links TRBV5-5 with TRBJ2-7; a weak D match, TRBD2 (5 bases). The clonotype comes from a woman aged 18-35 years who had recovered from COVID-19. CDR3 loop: CASSLVRSRPSRGYEQYF. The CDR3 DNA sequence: TGTGCCAGCAGCTTGGTCAGGTCGCGCCCTTCTAGAGGGTACGAGCAGTACTTC. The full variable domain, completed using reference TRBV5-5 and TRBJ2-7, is DAGVTQSPTHLIKTRGQQVTLRCSPISGHKSVSWYQQVLGQGPQFIFQYYEKEERGRGNFPDRFSARQFPNYSSELNVNALLLGDSALYLCASSLVRSRPSRGYEQYFGPGTRLTVT.